A single sample is the source of the 23 T cell receptor beta chains below, sequenced in a study of T cells in Graves' hyperthyroidism and ophthalmopathy. RNA transcripts gave rise to amplified TCR beta CDR3 regions. Researchers ran a first-round RT-PCR on the TCR CDR3 using the HTBI primer set. TCRdb fed the multiplex PCR reads into MiXCR, producing one record per CDR3 protein. The table lists around 340,000 distinct CDR3 sequences, approximately 15% of them singletons. The sequenced sample was blood. The receptors derive from a woman in her 30s with Graves' hyperthyroidism.

V is TRBV6-1 and J is TRBJ2-6; 12 bases fit TRBD2. The J segment lost 2 bases and the V segment lost 6 bases, leaving 5 bases of the junction unmatched. The germline V gene has CDR1 MNHNS and CDR2 SASEGT. The CDR3 is made up of 17 amino acids. DNA of the CDR3: TGTGCCAGCAGGGACCGACTAGCGGGAGCTGGGGCCAACGTCCTGACTTTC. Translating gives CASRDRLAGAGANVLTF.

This clonotype came up many times. The chain uses TRBV20-1 and TRBJ2-1, with 11 bases aligning to TRBD2. The CDR3 contains 14 residues. The germline CDR1 and CDR2 sequences are DFQATT and SNEGSKA (reference sequence). V was clipped by 6 bases and J by 4 bases; unmatched bases: 5. CDR3 DNA: TGCAGTGCCCGGACTAGCGGGCCGTACAATGAGCAGTTCTTC. Translation gives CSARTSGPYNEQFF.

This clonotype was counted at least ten times. The CDR3 reads CASSSGQNTEAFF. The CDR3 DNA sequence: TGTGCCAGCAGCTCGGGACAGAACACTGAAGCTTTCTTT. V is TRBV11-2 and J is TRBJ1-1; D may be TRBD1 (6 bases). V shed 4 bases and J shed 1 base, with 7 bases lying between them. The CDR3 loop spans 13 amino acids. Per the germline V gene, CDR1 is SGHAT and CDR2 is FQNNGV.

This clonotype has more than one count but fewer than ten. This chain uses TRBV6-1 with TRBJ2-3, with 13 bases matching TRBD2. There are 18 residues in the CDR3. In germline, CDR1 is MNHNS, CDR2 SASEGT. The V gene end was trimmed by 1 base and the J gene end by 3 bases; junction bases not matched to a gene: 7. The CDR3 region has the DNA TGTGCCAGCAGTGAAGTCGGACTAGCGGGAGTCAGTACAGATACGCAGTATTTT. Translating it yields CASSEVGLAGVSTDTQYF.

The chain uses TRBV20-1 and TRBJ1-1; D uncertain. The CDR3 runs 12 residues. The ends were cut back, 3 bases at V and 0 bases at J, with 5 bases in the middle. The germline CDR1 and CDR2 sequences are DFQATT and SNEGSKA (reference sequence). CDR3 region: CSASLVNTEAFF. The DNA for the CDR3 is TGCAGTGCTAGTCTGGTGAACACTGAAGCTTTCTTT.

This clonotype has ten or more counts. The chain links TRBV7-9 to TRBJ2-7, with TRBD2 identical over 8 bases. The CDR3 extends over 15 amino acids. V trimming: 5 bases; J trimming: 7 bases; junction bases outside the gene matches: 13. CDR1 is SEHNR and CDR2 is FQNEAQ in the germline V gene (reference sequence). Written as DNA, the CDR3 is TGTGCCAGCAGCCCACGGGGGGGAGGGCCAAAAGAGCAGTACTTC. Protein sequence: CASSPRGGGPKEQYF.

This clonotype was counted many times. This chain uses TRBV7-2 with TRBJ1-2; D is unresolved. Germline V gene data show CDR1 as SGHTA and CDR2 as FQGNSA. The CDR3 length is 14 residues. The V end was cut by 7 bases, the J end by 0 bases, with 12 bases between. CDR3 sequence: CASTSETANYGYTF. In DNA form, the CDR3 reads TGTGCCAGCACCTCGGAGACCGCTAACTATGGCTACACCTTC.

This chain joins TRBV20-1 and TRBJ1-5; D remains unclear. In germline, CDR1 is DFQATT, CDR2 SNEGSKA (reference sequence). V was cut by 0 bases and J by 0 bases, with 15 bases left in between. The CDR3 length is 17 residues. CDR3 residues: CSARDLGRDYSNQPQHF. CDR3 DNA: TGCAGTGCTAGAGATTTGGGAAGAGACTATAGCAATCAGCCCCAGCATTTT.

The CDR3 protein is CASSLALGNEQFF. For the CDR3, the DNA is TGTGCCAGCAGCTTAGCCCTGGGCAATGAGCAGTTCTTC. The V call is TRBV7-6, the J call TRBJ2-1; no clear D. The CDR3 is 13 amino acids. Germline-derived CDR1 and CDR2 are SGHVS and FNYEAQ. Trimming shortened V by 0 bases and J by 6 bases, and 6 bases separated the two germline ends.

This clonotype was counted many times. V gene TRBV2 combines with J gene TRBJ2-3, with D tentatively TRBD2 (5 bases). This CDR3 has 13 residues. The germline V and J ends were trimmed by 4 bases and 3 bases, with 8 bases remaining between them. Germline CDR1 and CDR2: SNHLY and FYNNEI. This chain's CDR3 is CASSGADTDTQYF. DNA of the CDR3: TGTGCCAGCAGTGGAGCGGATACAGATACGCAGTATTTT.

The CDR3 DNA is TGTGCCAGCAGCGCGGGACTCCCGGCTTACAATGAGCAGTTCTTC. Translated, it gives CASSAGLPAYNEQFF. The rearrangement links TRBV7-2 to TRBJ2-1, with a possible D match to TRBD2 (6 bases). Trimming shortened V by 5 bases and J by 4 bases, and 15 bases separated the two germline ends. CDR1 SGHTA and CDR2 FQGNSA come from the germline V gene. This CDR3 has 15 amino acids.

This clonotype was counted ten times or more. The chain joins TRBV28 to TRBJ2-7; D is unresolved. The CDR3 runs 12 residues. Germline V gene lookup returns CDR1 MDHEN and CDR2 SYDVKM. Trimming took off 6 bases at V and 2 bases at J, with 8 bases between the two ends. CDR3 protein: CASRRAAYEQYF. Here the CDR3 DNA reads TGTGCCAGCAGAAGGGCTGCCTACGAGCAGTACTTC.

This clonotype showed up many times. The rearrangement uses TRBV6-1 and TRBJ2-1; 13 bases line up with TRBD2. Losses at the gene ends were 10 bases for V and 12 bases for J; bases not matched to a gene: 18. This CDR3 is 16 amino acids long. Germline V gene lookup returns CDR1 MNHNS and CDR2 SASEGT. The CDR3 protein is CATSWTSGSGSSRQFF. The CDR3 nucleotides read TGTGCCACCTCCTGGACTAGCGGGAGCGGTAGCAGTCGGCAGTTCTTC.

There are many counts of this clonotype. The chain couples TRBV7-9 to TRBJ1-1; D gene unclear. V lost 5 bases to trimming and J lost 3 bases, with 16 bases between them. The CDR3 is made up of 15 amino acids. CDR1 SEHNR and CDR2 FQNEAQ come from the germline V gene (reference sequence). The CDR3 reads CASSPIGREDTEAFF. The CDR3 DNA sequence: TGTGCCAGCAGCCCGATAGGTCGAGAGGACACTGAAGCTTTCTTT.

The table lists this clonotype with many counts. The genes are TRBV28 and TRBJ2-2, with 11 positions matching TRBD2. The trim removed 6 bases at V and 1 base at J, leaving 1 base unmatched. The CDR3 contains 15 residues. Germline lookup yields CDR1 MDHEN and CDR2 SYDVKM. The CDR3 sequence: CASRGTSGNTGELFF. CDR3 sequence (DNA): TGTGCCAGCAGAGGGACTAGCGGGAACACCGGGGAGCTGTTTTTT.

The chain links TRBV3-1 to TRBJ2-7; a possible D gene is TRBD1 (5 bases). Per germline, CDR1 LGHDT and CDR2 YNNKEL (reference sequence). Trimming pared 3 bases from V and 2 bases from J, leaving 11 bases between. The CDR3 sequence is 14 residues long. CDR3 sequence (DNA): TGTGCCAGCAGCCATAGACAGACCCCCTACGAGCAGTACTTC. Its translation: CASSHRQTPYEQYF.

The chain employs TRBV29-1 and TRBJ2-7, with TRBD2 identical over 8 bases. Germline V gene data show CDR1 as SQVTM and CDR2 as ANQGSEA. Trimming at V came to 4 bases and at J to 2 bases, leaving 4 bases not matched to a gene. The CDR3 runs 13 residues. The CDR3 spells CSVVAGGPYEQYF. The CDR3 nucleotides are TGCAGCGTTGTTGCGGGGGGCCCCTACGAGCAGTACTTC.

In its sample, this clonotype was seen many times. The chain carries TRBV15 and TRBJ2-2; D ambiguous. Trimming took 0 bases from V and 7 from J, leaving 6 bases between them. The germline V gene has CDR1 LNHNV and CDR2 YYDKDF (reference sequence). This CDR3 contains 13 residues. CDR3 loop: CATSRDVFGELFF. The CDR3 nucleotides read TGTGCCACCAGCAGAGACGTGTTCGGGGAGCTGTTTTTT.

This clonotype was detected many times. This chain uses TRBV2 with TRBJ1-6; 7 bases are shared with TRBD1. This CDR3 has 15 residues. With V trimmed by 5 bases and J by 5 bases, 6 bases remained unmatched. Germline lookup yields CDR1 SNHLY and CDR2 FYNNEI. The CDR3, as DNA: TGTGCCAGCAGTAGACCGGGACAGAATAATTCACCCCTCCACTTT. Translating gives CASSRPGQNNSPLHF. The full variable domain, rest sourced from reference TRBV2 and TRBJ1-6, is EPEVTQTPSHQVTQMGQEVILRCVPISNHLYFYWYRQILGQKVEFLVSFYNNEISEKSEIFDDQFSVERPDGSNFTLKIRSTKLEDSAMYFCASSRPGQNNSPLHFGNGTRLTVT.

This clonotype has a count of ten or more. V gene TRBV7-8 combines with J gene TRBJ2-1, with TRBD2 matching 8 bases. Germline-derived CDR1 and CDR2 are SGHVS and FQNEAQ. This CDR3 has 15 residues. V lost 1 base to trimming and J lost 10 bases; unmatched junction nucleotides: 9. CDR3 amino acids: CASSLGVAGPDEQFF. DNA for the CDR3: TGTGCCAGCAGCTTAGGAGTAGCGGGGCCCGACGAGCAGTTCTTC.

The chain joins TRBV15 to TRBJ2-7; D is ambiguous. The germline V and J ends were trimmed by 1 base and 6 bases, with 10 bases remaining between them. CDR3 length equals 13 residues. Per germline, CDR1 LNHNV and CDR2 YYDKDF (reference sequence). The CDR3 here is CATSRGPLGEQYF. CDR3 coding DNA: TGTGCCACCAGCAGAGGCCCTTTGGGCGAGCAGTACTTC.

At least ten counts were recorded for this clonotype. The CDR3 is CASRVTSGRLEQFF. CDR3 nucleotide sequence: TGTGCCTCCAGAGTCACTAGCGGAAGGTTAGAGCAGTTCTTC. The V gene is TRBV2, the J gene TRBJ2-1, with TRBD2 matching 8 bases. V was pared by 11 bases and J by 10 bases, with 16 bases of the junction left unmatched. The CDR3 spans 14 residues. The germline CDR1 and CDR2 sequences are SNHLY and FYNNEI.

A word on this clonotype: Given a much more abundant clone one base away, this may be a read error. The rearrangement links TRBV6-5 to TRBJ2-3, with D hard to call. Per germline, CDR1 MNHEY and CDR2 SVGAGI. The length of the CDR3 is 13 residues. The V gene lost 2 bases and the J gene lost 0 bases, with 3 bases spanning the gap. The CDR3 region is CASSYASTDTQYF. CDR3 in DNA: TGTGCCAGCAGTTACGCTAGCACAGATACGCAGTATTTT.